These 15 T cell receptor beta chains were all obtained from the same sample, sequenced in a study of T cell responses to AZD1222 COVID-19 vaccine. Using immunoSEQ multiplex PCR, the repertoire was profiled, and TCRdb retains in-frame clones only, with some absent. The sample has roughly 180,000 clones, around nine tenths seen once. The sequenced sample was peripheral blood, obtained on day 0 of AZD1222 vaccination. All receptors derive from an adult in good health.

The CDR3 region has the DNA TGTGCCAGCAGATACGGACAATTCCAAGAGACCCAGTACTTC. Translating it yields CASRYGQFQETQYF. The chain joins TRBV6-2 or TRBV6-3 to TRBJ2-5; the D gene is possibly TRBD1 (5 bases). Trimming stripped 6 bases from V and 1 base from J, with 12 bases between. CDR3 length equals 14 residues. From germline, CDR1 is MNHEY and CDR2 SVGEGT.

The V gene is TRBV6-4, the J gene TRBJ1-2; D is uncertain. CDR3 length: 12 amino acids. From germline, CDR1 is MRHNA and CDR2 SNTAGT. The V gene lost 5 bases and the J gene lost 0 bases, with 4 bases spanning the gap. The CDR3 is CASSRSNYGYTF. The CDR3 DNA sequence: TGTGCCAGCAGTCGCTCTAACTATGGCTACACCTTC.

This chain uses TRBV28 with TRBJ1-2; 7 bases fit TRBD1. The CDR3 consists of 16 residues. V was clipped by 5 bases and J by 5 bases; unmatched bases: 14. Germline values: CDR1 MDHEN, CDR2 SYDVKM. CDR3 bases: TGTGCCAGCAGTCCGATCGACAGGGAGACACTGTATGGCTACACCTTC. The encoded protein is CASSPIDRETLYGYTF.

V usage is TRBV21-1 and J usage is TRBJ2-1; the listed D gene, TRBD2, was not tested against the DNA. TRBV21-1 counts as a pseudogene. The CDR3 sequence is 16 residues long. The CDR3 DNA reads TGTGCCAGCAGCTGCGTCGACTGGAGCTCCTACAATGAGCAGTTCTTC. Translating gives CASSCVDWSSYNEQFF.

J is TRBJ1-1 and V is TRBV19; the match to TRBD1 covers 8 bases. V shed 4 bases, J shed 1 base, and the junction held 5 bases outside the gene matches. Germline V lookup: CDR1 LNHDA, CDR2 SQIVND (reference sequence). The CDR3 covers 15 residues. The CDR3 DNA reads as TGTGCCAGTAGTAATGGACAGGGCTGGAACACTGAAGCTTTCTTT. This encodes CASSNGQGWNTEAFF.

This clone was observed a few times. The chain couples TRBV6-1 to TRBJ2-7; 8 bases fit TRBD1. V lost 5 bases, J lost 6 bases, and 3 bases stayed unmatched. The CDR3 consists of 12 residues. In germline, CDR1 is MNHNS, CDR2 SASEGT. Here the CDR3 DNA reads TGTGCCAGCAGTTTGGACAGGGCCGAGCAGTACTTC. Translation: CASSLDRAEQYF.

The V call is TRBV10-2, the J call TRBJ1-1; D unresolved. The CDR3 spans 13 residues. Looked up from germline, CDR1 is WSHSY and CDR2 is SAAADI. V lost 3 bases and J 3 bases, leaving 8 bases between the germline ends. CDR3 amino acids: CASSDQQDTEAFF. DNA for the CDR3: TGCGCCAGCAGTGACCAACAAGACACTGAAGCTTTCTTT.

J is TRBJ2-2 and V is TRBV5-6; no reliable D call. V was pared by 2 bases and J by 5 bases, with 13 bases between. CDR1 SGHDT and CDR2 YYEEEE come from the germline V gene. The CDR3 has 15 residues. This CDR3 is CASSFRRLGTGELFF. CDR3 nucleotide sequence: TGTGCCAGCAGCTTCCGGCGGCTCGGGACCGGGGAGCTGTTTTTT.

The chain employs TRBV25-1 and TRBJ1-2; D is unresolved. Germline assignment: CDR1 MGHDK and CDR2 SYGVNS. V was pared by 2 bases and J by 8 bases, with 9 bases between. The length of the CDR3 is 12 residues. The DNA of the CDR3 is TGTGCCAGCAGTGAAGAGGGATCGGGCTACACCTTC. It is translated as CASSEEGSGYTF.

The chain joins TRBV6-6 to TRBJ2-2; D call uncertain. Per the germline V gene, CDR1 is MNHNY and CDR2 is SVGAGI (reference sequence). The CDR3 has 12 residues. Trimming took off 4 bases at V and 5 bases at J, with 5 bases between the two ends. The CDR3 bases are TGTGCCAGCAGTTCCGGAACCGGGGAGCTGTTTTTT. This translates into CASSSGTGELFF.

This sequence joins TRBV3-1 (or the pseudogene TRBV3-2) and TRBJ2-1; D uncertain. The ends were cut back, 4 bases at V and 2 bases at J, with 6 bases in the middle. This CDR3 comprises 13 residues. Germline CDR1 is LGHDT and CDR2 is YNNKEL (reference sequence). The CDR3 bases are TGTGCCAGCAGCCCCGACGCCTACAATGAGCAGTTCTTC. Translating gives CASSPDAYNEQFF.

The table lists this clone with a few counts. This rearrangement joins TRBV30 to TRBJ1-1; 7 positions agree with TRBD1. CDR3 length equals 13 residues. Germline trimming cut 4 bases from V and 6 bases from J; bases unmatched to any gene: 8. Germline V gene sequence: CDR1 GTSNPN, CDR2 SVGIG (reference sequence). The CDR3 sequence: CAWNRRGGAEAFF. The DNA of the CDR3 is TGTGCCTGGAATCGGCGAGGGGGCGCTGAAGCTTTCTTT.

The CDR3 DNA is TGCACCAGCAGCCAACTGACGCGGGGCTGCTGCACTGAAGCTTTCTTT. It encodes CTSSQLTRGCCTEAFF. V is TRBV1 and J is TRBJ1-1. TRBV1 constitutes a pseudogene. The CDR3 is made up of 16 amino acids.

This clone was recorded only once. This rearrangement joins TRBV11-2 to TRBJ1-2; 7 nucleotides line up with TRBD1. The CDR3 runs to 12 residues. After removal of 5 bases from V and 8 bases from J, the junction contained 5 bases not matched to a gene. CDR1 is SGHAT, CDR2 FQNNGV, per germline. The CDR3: CASSTGVEGYTF. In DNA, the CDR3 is TGTGCCAGCAGCACAGGGGTGGAAGGCTACACCTTC.

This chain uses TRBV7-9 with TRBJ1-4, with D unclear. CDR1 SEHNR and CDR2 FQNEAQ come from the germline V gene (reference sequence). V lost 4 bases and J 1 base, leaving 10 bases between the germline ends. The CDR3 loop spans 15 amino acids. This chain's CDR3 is CASSSYMVTNEKLFF. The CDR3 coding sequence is TGTGCCAGCAGCTCTTACATGGTAACTAATGAAAAACTGTTTTTT.